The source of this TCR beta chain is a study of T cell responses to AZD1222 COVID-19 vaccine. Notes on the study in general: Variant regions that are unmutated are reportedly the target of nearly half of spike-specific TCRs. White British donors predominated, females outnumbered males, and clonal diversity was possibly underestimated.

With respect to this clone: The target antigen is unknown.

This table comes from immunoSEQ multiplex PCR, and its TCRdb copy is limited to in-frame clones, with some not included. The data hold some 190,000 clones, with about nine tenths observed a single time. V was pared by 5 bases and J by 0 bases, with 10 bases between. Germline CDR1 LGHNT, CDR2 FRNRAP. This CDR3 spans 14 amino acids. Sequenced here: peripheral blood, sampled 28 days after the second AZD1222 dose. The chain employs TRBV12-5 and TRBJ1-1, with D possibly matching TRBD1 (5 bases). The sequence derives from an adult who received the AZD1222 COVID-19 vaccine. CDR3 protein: CASGRTRVNTEAFF. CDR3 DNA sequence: TGTGCTAGTGGTCGGACAAGGGTGAACACTGAAGCTTTCTTT.